The rows below give T cell receptor beta chains drawn from one sample of a study of vaccination and CD4 T cells after COVID-19. MiXCR, run by TCRdb on the PCR reads, gives a single entry per CDR3 protein. The sample has approximately 12,000 distinct CDR3 sequences; approximately 71% are singletons. For these receptors, no antigen is known. Specimen: CD4+ T cells from blood, cultured in vitro. The receptors derive from a human donor who had recovered from COVID-19. The CDR3 runs from the conserved cysteine through the conserved F or W. The D gene is left open where the match is weak. Part of the rows lack a size; the others show once, few, many or a class for expanded clones.

TRBD2 TRBJ2-7 TRBV7-2 - CASSLGGGGNYEQYF TGTGCCAGCAGCTTAGGTGGCGGGGGTAACTACGAGCAGTACTTC
- TRBJ1-1 TRBV19 - CASSSTDEAFF TGTGCCAGTAGCAGTACAGACGAAGCTTTCTTT
TRBD2 TRBJ2-2 TRBV6-5 - CASSYSLAGVGTGELFF TGTGCCAGCAGTTACTCCCTAGCGGGAGTGGGCACCGGGGAGCTGTTTTTT
TRBD2 TRBJ2-5 TRBV20-1 few CSARVTSGRALKTQYF TGCAGTGCGCGGGTAACTAGCGGGAGGGCCTTAAAGACCCAGTACTTC
- TRBJ2-5 TRBV7-9 - CASSFGETQYF TGTGCCAGCAGCTTTGGGGAGACCCAGTACTTC
TRBD2 TRBJ2-7 TRBV2 few CASSDLGRGLAGVYEQYF TGTGCCAGCAGTGACCTGGGCAGGGGACTAGCGGGAGTGTACGAGCAGTACTTC
TRBD1 TRBJ1-2 TRBV6-1 once CASSGGWDRAKHYGYTF TGTGCCAGCAGCGGGGGGTGGGACAGGGCTAAACACTATGGCTACACCTTC
TRBD1 TRBJ1-1 TRBV27 few CASSKDRGQQNTEAFF TGTGCCAGCAGCAAAGACAGGGGCCAGCAGAACACTGAAGCTTTCTTT
TRBD1 TRBJ1-2 TRBV10-2 - CASSGTGEYGYTF TGCGCCAGCAGTGGGACAGGGGAGTATGGCTACACCTTC
TRBD2 TRBJ2-5 TRBV6-1 - CASRGGGRQETQYF TGTGCCAGCAGGGGCGGGGGGAGGCAAGAGACCCAGTACTTC
- TRBJ1-3 TRBV28 - CASSPPGDGDTIYF TGTGCCAGCAGCCCGCCGGGGGACGGGGACACCATATATTTT
- TRBJ1-1 TRBV7-2 - CASSLMGGTEAFF TGTGCCAGCAGCTTAATGGGGGGCACTGAAGCTTTCTTT
- TRBJ1-5 TRBV20-1 - CSAGRGQRVRGNQPQHF TGCAGTGCCGGCCGAGGACAGAGGGTTAGAGGGAATCAGCCCCAGCATTTT
TRBD2 TRBJ2-2 TRBV28 - CASSGAGITRSGELFF TGTGCCAGCAGCGGAGCGGGGATTACTAGGTCCGGGGAGCTGTTTTTT
TRBD1 TRBJ2-2 TRBV6-5 - CASSYGRGQGAGELFF TGTGCCAGCAGTTACGGTCGGGGACAGGGGGCCGGGGAGCTGTTTTTT
TRBD2 TRBJ2-5 TRBV5-1 - CASSFNLAGPGSQYF TGCGCCAGCAGCTTCAATCTAGCGGGCCCAGGGTCCCAGTACTTC
- TRBJ1-2 TRBV30 - CAWKGTNPDLNYGYTF TGTGCCTGGAAAGGGACAAACCCCGATCTTAACTATGGCTACACCTTC
- TRBJ1-2 TRBV20-1 - CSARDGIKGGRQGYTF TGCAGTGCTAGAGATGGGATAAAAGGGGGGCGACAGGGCTACACCTTC
- TRBJ2-1 TRBV4-1 - CASSQGGLGPYREFF TGCGCCAGCAGCCAAGGGGGATTGGGGCCCTACCGTGAGTTCTTC
- TRBJ2-3 TRBV7-2 - CASSSMFRDAQYF TGTGCCAGCAGCTCCATGTTTAGGGATGCGCAGTATTTT
- TRBJ1-5 TRBV27 - CASSPRAGYSNQPQHF TGTGCCAGCAGTCCAAGGGCAGGTTATAGCAATCAGCCCCAGCATTTT
- TRBJ2-5 TRBV28 - CASSLQGGQGETQYF TGTGCCAGCAGTTTGCAGGGGGGACAAGGGGAGACCCAGTACTTC
TRBD1 TRBJ1-6 TRBV20-1 - CSARGTGVPSGTLHF TGCAGTGCTAGAGGGACAGGGGTGCCTTCGGGGACCCTCCACTTT
TRBD1 TRBJ1-3 TRBV28 - CASTPYGTGSGNTIYF TGTGCCAGCACCCCGTATGGGACAGGGTCCGGAAACACCATATATTTT
- TRBJ1-4 TRBV27 - CASSLIGQANEKLFF TGTGCCAGCAGTTTGATTGGGCAGGCGAATGAAAAACTGTTTTTT
- TRBJ1-4 TRBV10-3 - CAISESSWGATNEKLFF TGTGCCATCAGTGAGTCATCATGGGGGGCGACTAATGAAAAACTGTTTTTT
- TRBJ1-4 TRBV27 - CASRTGPQATNEKLFF TGTGCCAGCAGGACAGGACCCCAAGCAACTAATGAAAAACTGTTTTTT
TRBD1 TRBJ2-7 TRBV7-9 - CASSLDRTRDSLSYEQYF TGTGCCAGCAGCTTAGACCGGACCCGGGACAGCCTATCCTACGAGCAGTACTTC
- TRBJ2-1 TRBV27 - CASSPTTDNEQFF TGTGCCAGCAGCCCGACCACTGACAATGAGCAGTTCTTC
TRBD2 TRBJ2-4 TRBV7-6 few CASSLGRSSGLAKNIQYF TGTGCCAGCAGCTTAGGGAGGTCTAGCGGGTTAGCCAAAAACATTCAGTACTTC
- TRBJ1-5 TRBV11-2 few CASSLGGGNNQPQHF TGTGCCAGCAGCTTAGGTGGGGGGAACAATCAGCCCCAGCATTTT
- TRBJ2-7 TRBV2 - CASSEVLALREQYF TGTGCCAGCAGTGAAGTCCTCGCCCTTCGGGAGCAGTACTTC
- TRBJ2-3 TRBV6-1 - CASSEALRFGQYF TGTGCCAGCAGTGAAGCGCTTCGGTTCGGCCAGTATTTT
- TRBJ2-5 TRBV10-2 - CARHIEWGVGETQYF TGCGCCCGCCACATCGAGTGGGGGGTGGGGGAGACCCAGTACTTC
TRBD1 TRBJ1-3 TRBV6-1 - CASRERGTVNRNTIYF TGTGCCAGCAGAGAACGGGGGACAGTAAACCGAAACACCATATATTTT
- TRBJ1-2 TRBV11-2 - CASSLRGANYGYTF TGTGCCAGCAGCTTACGGGGAGCTAACTATGGCTACACCTTC
- TRBJ1-6 TRBV6-1 few CASSRTVSNSPLHF TGTGCCAGCAGCAGGACGGTCTCAAATTCACCCCTCCACTTT
- TRBJ2-2 TRBV21-1 few CAPRADRENTGELFF TGTGCCCCCAGGGCGGACAGGGAGAACACCGGGGAGCTGTTTTTT
- TRBJ1-6 TRBV28 - CASSLSEYNSPLHF TGTGCCAGCAGTTTAAGCGAGTATAATTCACCCCTCCACTTT
- TRBJ1-5 TRBV30 - CAWTTTGLNQPQHF TGTGCCTGGACCACCACAGGGTTGAATCAGCCCCAGCATTTT
TRBD2 TRBJ2-2 TRBV20-1 - CSAWGREGAGELFF TGCAGTGCTTGGGGGCGGGAGGGTGCCGGGGAGCTGTTTTTT
- TRBJ1-1 TRBV20-1 - CSASGGTEAFF TGCAGTGCTAGTGGGGGCACTGAAGCTTTCTTT
TRBD1 TRBJ1-6 TRBV28 - CASSLRGQGGPLHF TGTGCCAGCAGTCTCAGAGGACAGGGCGGACCCCTCCACTTT
- TRBJ1-1 TRBV6-5 - CASSYGRNTEAFF TGTGCCAGCAGTTACGGGAGGAACACTGAAGCTTTCTTT
- TRBJ2-5 TRBV7-3 - CASSLSSQETQYF TGTGCCAGCAGCTTAAGCAGCCAAGAGACCCAGTACTTC
- TRBJ1-3 TRBV24-1 - CATPQGNSGNTIYF TGTGCCACCCCTCAGGGGAACTCTGGAAACACCATATATTTT
- TRBJ1-6 TRBV9 - CASSAAANSPLHF TGTGCCAGCAGCGCCGCCGCGAATTCACCCCTCCACTTT
- TRBJ1-2 TRBV28 once CASSPLDKIYGYTF TGTGCCAGCAGCCCTCTGGACAAAATCTATGGCTACACCTTC
- TRBJ2-7 TRBV20-1 few CSAQPYEQYF TGCAGTGCTCAACCCTACGAGCAGTACTTC
- TRBJ1-2 TRBV7-8 few CASSLRQAYGYTF TGTGCCAGCAGCCTCAGACAGGCCTATGGCTACACCTTC